This TCR beta chain was sequenced during a study of OX40 agonist ivuxolimab in advanced cancers. Study-level background: Of the patients, three showed partial responses, one with hepatocellular carcinoma and two with cutaneous melanoma.

Notes on the study in general: CD8+ T cells (on average) carried more expanded clones than CD4+ T cells.

Data came from immunoSEQ multiplex PCR; TCRdb stores just in-frame clones and leaves some out. The sample consists of more than 65,000 clones, 88% of them appearing once. Sampled blood was obtained at baseline, cycle 4 day 1, and cycle 7 day 1. Trimming stripped 2 bases from V and 0 bases from J, with 30 bases between. The V gene's germline CDR1 is SQVTM and CDR2 ANQGSEA. This CDR3 spans 21 amino acids. A remark on this clone: Antigen specificity is unknown.

The material sequenced was CD4+ or CD8+ T cells sorted from blood, taken in a trial of the OX40 agonist ivuxolimab. The sequence was obtained from an adult with an advanced solid tumor such as melanoma, head and neck, liver or kidney cancer. The chain carries TRBV29-1 and TRBJ2-3; tentative D call: TRBD1 (7 bases). CDR3 nucleotide sequence: TGCAGCGTTGAAAGAATTGCGGGACAGACGAACCCAACCGGAAGCACAGATACGCAGTATTTT. This codes for CSVERIAGQTNPTGSTDTQYF.